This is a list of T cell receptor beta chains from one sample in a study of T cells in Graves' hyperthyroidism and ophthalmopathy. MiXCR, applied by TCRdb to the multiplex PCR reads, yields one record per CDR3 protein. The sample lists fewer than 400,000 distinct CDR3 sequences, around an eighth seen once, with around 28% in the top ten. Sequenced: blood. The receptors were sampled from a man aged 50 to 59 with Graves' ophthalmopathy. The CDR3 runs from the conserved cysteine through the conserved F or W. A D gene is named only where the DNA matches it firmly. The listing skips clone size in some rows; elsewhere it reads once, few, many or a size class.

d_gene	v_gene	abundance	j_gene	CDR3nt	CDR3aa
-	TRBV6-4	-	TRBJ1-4	TGTGCCAGCAGTGACCCAGCTAGGACAGTTGCAACTAATGAAAAACTGTTTTTT	CASSDPARTVATNEKLFF
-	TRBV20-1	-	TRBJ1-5	TGCAGTGCTAGATACGGAGATAGCAATCAGCCCCAGCATTTT	CSARYGDSNQPQHF
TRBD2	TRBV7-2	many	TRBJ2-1	TGTGCCAGCAGCCAAAGGACTAGATCCCATGAGCAGTTCTTC	CASSQRTRSHEQFF
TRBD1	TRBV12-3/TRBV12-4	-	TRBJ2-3	TGTGCCAGCAGTTTATGGCAGGGGGTCGGAGATACGCAGTATTTT	CASSLWQGVGDTQYF
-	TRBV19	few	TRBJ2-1	TGTGCCAGTAGTATAGGACGCCTAGCTCAACCTCATGAGCAGTTCTTC	CASSIGRLAQPHEQFF
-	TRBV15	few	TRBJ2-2	TGTGCCACCAGCAGAGAAAGTAGGGGCCCCGGGGAGCTGTTTTTT	CATSRESRGPGELFF
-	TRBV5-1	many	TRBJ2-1	TGCGCCAGCAGCTTGTCCGGGAGAGGGGGGAATGAGCAGTTCTTC	CASSLSGRGGNEQFF
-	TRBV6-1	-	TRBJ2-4	TGTGCCAGCAGTGAAGTTGCTGGGGATTCCGTCAAAAACATTCAGTACTTC	CASSEVAGDSVKNIQYF
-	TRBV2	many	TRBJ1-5	TGTGCCAGCAGTGCAGGGACTTGGGGCAATCAGCCCCAGCATTTT	CASSAGTWGNQPQHF
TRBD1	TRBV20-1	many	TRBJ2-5	TGCAGTGCTAGCAGTAACCGGGACAGGGGAGGAGAGACCCAGTACTTC	CSASSNRDRGGETQYF